The 24 T cell receptor beta chains listed next were all sequenced from one sample in a study of siplizumab effects on memory and regulatory T cells. TCRdb's table, derived via immunoSEQ multiplex PCR, lists solely in-frame clones and lacks some. The table records about 99,000 clones, over 90% of them present only once. The sample comprised Tregs sorted from blood. The origin of the receptors is a human donor in good health.

The chain couples TRBV7-6 to TRBJ2-3; 7 nucleotides align to TRBD2. The CDR3 has 15 residues. Germline lookup yields CDR1 SGHVS and CDR2 FNYEAQ. V was pared by 5 bases and J by 5 bases, with 10 bases of the junction left unmatched. CDR3 bases: TGTGCCAGCAGCCCAATGACGGGGGGTAGAGATACGCAGTATTTT. It is translated as CASSPMTGGRDTQYF. The full variable domain, completed using reference TRBV7-6 and TRBJ2-3, is GAGVSQSPRYKVTKRGQDVALRCDPISGHVSLYWYRQALGQGPEFLTYFNYEAQQDKSGLPNDRFSAERPEGSISTLTIQRTEQRDSAMYRCASSPMTGGRDTQYFGPGTRLTVL.

This chain joins TRBV6-1 and TRBJ2-1; unclear D gene. CDR1 is MNHNS and CDR2 is SASEGT in the germline V gene. Deletions cut 6 bases from V and 9 bases from J, with 15 bases between. This CDR3 spans 13 amino acids. The CDR3 nucleotides read TGTGCCAGCAGGCCCGAGTTGCCCCCTGAGCAGTTCTTC. It is translated as CASRPELPPEQFF.

Turning to this clone: Other DNA sequences in the sample encode the same CDR3. CDR3 sequence reads: CASSLSGGGNTEAFF. DNA of the CDR3: TGCGCCAGCAGCTTGTCCGGGGGCGGTAACACTGAAGCTTTCTTT. J is TRBJ1-1 and V is TRBV5-1; possibly TRBD1 for D (6 bases). The CDR3 runs 15 residues. V gave up 1 base and J gave up 2 bases, with 12 bases separating them. Germline lookup yields CDR1 SGHRS and CDR2 YFSETQ.

The chain couples TRBV19 to TRBJ1-2, with 8 bases fitting TRBD1. Trimming removed 4 bases from V and 3 bases from J; junction bases left unmatched: 10. The CDR3 length is 16 residues. The germline V gene encodes CDR1 LNHDA and CDR2 SQIVND (reference sequence). CDR3 in amino acids: CASSSAGTGIYYGYTF. CDR3 coding DNA: TGTGCCAGTAGTAGTGCCGGGACAGGAATATACTATGGCTACACCTTC.

The chain combines TRBV4-1 with TRBJ2-1, with D possibly TRBD2 on 6 matching bases. The CDR3 loop spans 15 amino acids. Trimming pared 3 bases from V and 4 bases from J, leaving 13 bases between. CDR1 MGHRA and CDR2 YSYEKL come from the germline V gene. CDR3 in DNA: TGCGCCAGCAGCCACCTAGCGCCCCTGTACAATGAGCAGTTCTTC. Its translation is CASSHLAPLYNEQFF.

This clone was picked up one time. V and J are TRBV14 and TRBJ2-5, with 9 bases that match TRBD2. This CDR3 comprises 16 residues. Germline V gene sequence: CDR1 SGHDN, CDR2 FVKESK. V trimming: 1 base; J trimming: 4 bases; junction bases outside the gene matches: 7. CDR3 amino acids: CASSQGASGRSETQYF. The CDR3 DNA reads as TGTGCCAGCAGCCAAGGAGCCAGCGGGAGGTCAGAGACCCAGTACTTC. Combining the CDR3 with reference TRBV14 and TRBJ2-5 gives the whole variable domain EAGVTQFPSHSVIEKGQTVTLRCDPISGHDNLYWYRRVMGKEIKFLLHFVKESKQDESGMPNNRFLAERTGGTYSTLKVQPAELEDSGVYFCASSQGASGRSETQYFGPGTRLLVL.

This chain connects TRBV6-6 to TRBJ1-1; D remains unclear. V gave up 6 bases and J gave up 2 bases, with 7 bases separating them. CDR1 and CDR2 (germline): MNHNY, SVGAGI (reference sequence). The CDR3 spans 12 residues. CDR3 region: CASRLFNTEAFF. The CDR3 DNA follows: TGTGCCAGCAGGCTTTTCAACACTGAAGCTTTCTTT.

The chain couples TRBV9 to TRBJ2-7; 8 bases are shared with TRBD1. CDR3 size: 15 residues. The V segment lost 3 bases and the J segment 2 bases; nucleotides outside the gene matches: 7. CDR1 is SGDLS and CDR2 is YYNGEE in the germline V gene. The CDR3 nucleotides read TGTGCCAGCAGCGGCCACGGGACAGGAGCCTACGAGCAGTACTTC. It encodes CASSGHGTGAYEQYF.

The CDR3 region is CASSPTVGTEQYF. CDR3 in DNA: TGTGCCAGTTCCCCTACGGTAGGGACCGAGCAGTACTTC. The chain combines TRBV19 with TRBJ2-7; the D call may be TRBD1 or TRBD2 (5 bases each). V was cut by 8 bases and J by 6 bases, with 17 bases left in between. In germline, CDR1 is LNHDA, CDR2 SQIVND (reference sequence). The CDR3 length is 13 residues.

The chain is built from TRBV10-3 and TRBJ1-2; 7 positions agree with TRBD1. With 5 bases clipped from V and 0 bases from J, the junction kept 3 bases outside the gene matches. The CDR3 covers 14 residues. Germline CDR1 reads ENHRY; CDR2 reads SYGVKD. The CDR3 DNA follows: TGTGCCATCAGTAACAGGGGATCTAACTATGGCTACACCTTC. Translating it yields CAISNRGSNYGYTF.

The chain joins TRBV29-1 to TRBJ2-4, with D unclear. With 4 bases removed from V and 8 bases from J, the gap between germline ends came to 12 bases. The CDR3 is 12 residues long. CDR1 and CDR2 from the germline V gene are SQVTM and ANQGSEA. The CDR3 nucleotides read TGCAGCGTTGGTTGGGTTATGGACATTCAGTACTTC. Translating gives CSVGWVMDIQYF. Variable domain in full (rest from reference TRBV29-1 and TRBJ2-4): SAVISQKPSRDICQRGTSLTIQCQVDSQVTMMFWYRQQPGQSLTLIATANQGSEATYESGFVIDKFPISRPNLTFSTLTVSNMSPEDSSIYLCSVGWVMDIQYFGAGTRLSVL.

The rearrangement links TRBV30 to TRBJ2-1; TRBD2 matches at 9 bases. The CDR3 loop spans 20 amino acids. Germline V gene sequence: CDR1 GTSNPN, CDR2 SVGIG (reference sequence). Unmatched junction bases numbered 15, after V lost 0 bases and J lost 0 bases. The CDR3 DNA follows: TGTGCCTGGAGTGTATTTCGGCTAGCGGGGACCAAATCCTCCTACAATGAGCAGTTCTTC. Translation gives CAWSVFRLAGTKSSYNEQFF.

V is TRBV4-1 and J is TRBJ2-7, with 10 bases identical to TRBD1. The CDR3 is 15 amino acids. Germline V CDR1 and CDR2: MGHRA, YSYEKL. V gave up 6 bases and J gave up 5 bases; unmatched junction bases: 10. The CDR3 protein is CASSPLDRGFDEQYF. The CDR3 DNA reads as TGCGCCAGCAGTCCCTTGGACAGGGGGTTCGACGAGCAGTACTTC.

CDR3 sequence (DNA): TGTGCCAGCAACAGTCAGTTCCTAGCCAAAAACATTCAGTACTTC. This encodes CASNSQFLAKNIQYF. The V call is TRBV2, the J call TRBJ2-4; no clear D. Germline V gives CDR1 SNHLY, CDR2 FYNNEI. Trimming pared 7 bases from V and 0 bases from J, leaving 13 bases between. This CDR3 spans 15 amino acids.

This chain joins TRBV6-5 and TRBJ2-5; 13 nucleotides agree with TRBD2. V dropped 4 bases and J dropped 4; count of bases not matched to a gene: 0. In germline, CDR1 is MNHEY, CDR2 SVGAGI. The CDR3 has 14 residues. CDR3 nucleotides: TGTGCCAGCAGTTGGACTAGCGGGAGAGAGACCCAGTACTTC. Translating it yields CASSWTSGRETQYF.

V gene TRBV7-9 combines with J gene TRBJ2-3, with D tentatively TRBD1 (7 bases). CDR3 size: 15 residues. CDR1 and CDR2 from the germline V gene are SEHNR and FQNEAQ (reference sequence). Trimming pared 5 bases from V and 3 bases from J, leaving 15 bases between. CDR3 sequence reads: CASSPSTGTTDTQYF. Written as DNA, the CDR3 is TGTGCCAGCAGCCCGTCGACAGGGACTACAGATACGCAGTATTTT.

The chain combines TRBV7-9 with TRBJ1-1, with unresolved D. The CDR3 covers 13 residues. Trimming stripped 1 base from V and 8 bases from J, with 11 bases between. Germline CDR1 and CDR2: SEHNR and FQNEAQ (reference sequence). The DNA of the CDR3 is TGTGCCAGCAGCTTAGACAGCCTGCTCGAAGCTTTCTTT. Translating it yields CASSLDSLLEAFF.

This chain connects TRBV7-9 to TRBJ1-1, with D perhaps TRBD1 (6 bases). In germline, CDR1 is SEHNR, CDR2 FQNEAQ (reference sequence). The V gene lost 2 bases and the J gene lost 5 bases, with 9 bases spanning the gap. The CDR3 is made up of 13 amino acids. CDR3 region: CASSLQGPTEAFF. CDR3 sequence (DNA): TGTGCCAGCAGCTTACAGGGGCCTACTGAAGCTTTCTTT.

The CDR3 sequence is CASRATGATDTQYF. The CDR3 nucleotides are TGTGCCAGCAGGGCGACAGGCGCCACAGATACGCAGTATTTT. V and J are TRBV6-1 and TRBJ2-3; a possible D gene is TRBD1 (6 bases). This CDR3 comprises 14 residues. The V gene lost 6 bases and the J gene lost 2 bases, with 12 bases spanning the gap. Germline assignment: CDR1 MNHNS and CDR2 SASEGT.

This clone is a singleton in its sample. This chain uses TRBV7-9 with TRBJ2-5; the match to TRBD1 covers 12 bases. Germline CDR1 and CDR2: SEHNR and FQNEAQ (reference sequence). J gave up 4 bases and V 4 bases, and 4 bases lay outside the gene matches. This CDR3 is 15 amino acids long. CDR3 region: CASSSRDRGRETQYF. In DNA form, the CDR3 reads TGTGCCAGCAGCTCCCGGGACAGGGGGCGAGAGACCCAGTACTTC.

The chain uses TRBV6-6 and TRBJ2-3, with 12 bases aligning to TRBD2. Germline V gives CDR1 MNHNY, CDR2 SVGAGI (reference sequence). The J segment lost 5 bases and the V segment lost 0 bases, leaving 3 bases of the junction unmatched. CDR3 size: 16 residues. In DNA form, the CDR3 reads TGTGCCAGCAGTTACTCCCTAGCGGGAGGGGTAGATACGCAGTATTTT. It encodes CASSYSLAGGVDTQYF.

This chain connects TRBV30 to TRBJ1-6; D remains unclear. The V gene lost 1 base and the J gene lost 5 bases, with 6 bases spanning the gap. CDR3 length equals 13 residues. The germline V gene has CDR1 GTSNPN and CDR2 SVGIG (reference sequence). The CDR3 region is CAWSGTDNSPLHF. The CDR3 nucleotides are TGTGCCTGGAGTGGCACCGATAATTCACCCCTCCACTTT. Based on the CDR3 plus reference TRBV30 and TRBJ1-6, the full variable domain is SQTIHQWPATLVQPVGSPLSLECTVEGTSNPNLYWYRQAAGRGLQLLFYSVGIGQISSEVPQNLSASRPQDRQFILSSKKLLLSDSGFYLCAWSGTDNSPLHFGNGTRLTVT.

This chain joins TRBV13 and TRBJ1-1; no firm D call. The V end was cut by 4 bases, the J end by 3 bases, with 9 bases between. The length of the CDR3 is 13 residues. Germline V gives CDR1 PRHDT, CDR2 FYEKMQ (reference sequence). The CDR3 nucleotides are TGTGCCAGCAGCTCAAACATATACACTGAAGCTTTCTTT. As protein: CASSSNIYTEAFF.

The chain is built from TRBV5-1 and TRBJ1-2, with D maybe TRBD1 (6 bases). Per the germline V gene, CDR1 is SGHRS and CDR2 is YFSETQ. Trimming shortened V by 5 bases and J by 1 base, and 21 bases separated the two germline ends. CDR3 length equals 17 residues. The CDR3 DNA reads TGCGCCAGCAGGAGGGGGGGCGGTCCCCATGTTAACTATGGCTACACCTTC. This gives the protein CASRRGGGPHVNYGYTF.